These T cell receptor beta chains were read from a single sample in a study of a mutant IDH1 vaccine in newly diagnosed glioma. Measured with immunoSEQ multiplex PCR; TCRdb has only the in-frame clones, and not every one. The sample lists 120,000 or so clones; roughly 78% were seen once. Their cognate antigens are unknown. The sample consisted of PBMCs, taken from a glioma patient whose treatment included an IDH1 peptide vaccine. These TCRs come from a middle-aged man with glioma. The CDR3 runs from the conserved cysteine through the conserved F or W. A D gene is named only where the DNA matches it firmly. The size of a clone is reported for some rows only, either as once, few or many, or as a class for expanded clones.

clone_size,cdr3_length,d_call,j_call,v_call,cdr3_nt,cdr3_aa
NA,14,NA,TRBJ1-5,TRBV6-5,TGTGCCAGCAGCTCCGGACTGTTGTATCAGCCCCAGCATTTT,CASSSGLLYQPQHF
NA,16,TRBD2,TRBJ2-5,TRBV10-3,TGTGCCAGCGGGACTAGCGGGAGGTCCGGTCAAGAGACCCAGTACTTC,CASGTSGRSGQETQYF
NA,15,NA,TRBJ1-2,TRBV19,TGTGCCAGTATCAACTTCCAACGGGGTGGAGATGGCTACACCTTC,CASINFQRGGDGYTF
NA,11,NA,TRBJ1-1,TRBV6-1,TGTGCCAGCAGTTACAACAGTGAAGCTTTCTTT,CASSYNSEAFF
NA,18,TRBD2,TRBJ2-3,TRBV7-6,TGTGCCAGCAGCTCCCGACTGTGGCGGGGGGGCCTGACAGATACGCAGTATTTT,CASSSRLWRGGLTDTQYF
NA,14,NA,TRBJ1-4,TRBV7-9,TGTGCCAGCAGCTTTAGGACGGGGGGAGAAAAACTGTTTTTT,CASSFRTGGEKLFF
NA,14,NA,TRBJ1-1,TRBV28,TGTGCCAGTTCTTTCGGTGGAGGTAACAGGGAAGCTTTCTTT,CASSFGGGNREAFF
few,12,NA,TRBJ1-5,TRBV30,TGTGCCTGTCGACAGAACAATCAGCCCCAGCATTTT,CACRQNNQPQHF
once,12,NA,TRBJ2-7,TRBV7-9,TGTGCCAGCAGCTCCAGGGCCTACGAGCAGTACTTC,CASSSRAYEQYF
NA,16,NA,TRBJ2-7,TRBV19,TGTGCCAGTAGTATAGGACGGGAGCGGACGGACTACGAGCAGTACTTC,CASSIGRERTDYEQYF
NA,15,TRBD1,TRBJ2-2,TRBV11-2,TGTGCCAGCAGCGCCTTGGACAGGGACACCGGGGAGCTGTTTTTT,CASSALDRDTGELFF
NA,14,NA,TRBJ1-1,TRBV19,TGTGCCAGTAGTATCGGTCCCCACGACACTGAAGCTTTCTTT,CASSIGPHDTEAFF
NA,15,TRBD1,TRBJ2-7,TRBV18,TGTGCCAGCTCACCGAGGGGGACAGGGTCCTACGAGCAGTACTTC,CASSPRGTGSYEQYF
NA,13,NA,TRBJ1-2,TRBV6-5,TGTGCCAGCAGTAGGCGGGGAGTCGGTGGCTACACCTTC,CASSRRGVGGYTF
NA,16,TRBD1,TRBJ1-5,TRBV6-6,TGTGCCAGCAGTCCCCGGGACAGGGGGTACAATCAGCCCCAGCATTTT,CASSPRDRGYNQPQHF
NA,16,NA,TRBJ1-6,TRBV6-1,TGTGCCAGCAGTGAAGCCCCCCCCCACATGAATTCACCCCTCCACTTT,CASSEAPPHMNSPLHF
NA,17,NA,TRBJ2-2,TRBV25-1,TGTGCCAGCAGTGCTATTCGGACAGGGAGGGCCACCGGGGAGCTGTTTTTT,CASSAIRTGRATGELFF
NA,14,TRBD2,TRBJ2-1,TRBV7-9,TGTGCCTGCAGACTAGCGGGAGAACTCGGTGAGCAGTTCTTC,CACRLAGELGEQFF
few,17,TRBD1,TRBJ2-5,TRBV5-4,TGTGCCAGCAGCAAAACACCGGGACAGGGTGTGGTAGAGACCCAGTACTTC,CASSKTPGQGVVETQYF
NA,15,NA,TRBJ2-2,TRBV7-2,TGTGCCAGCAGCCTGGACAGACTCCACACCGGGGAGCTGTTTTTT,CASSLDRLHTGELFF
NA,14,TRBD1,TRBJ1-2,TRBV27,TGTGCCAGCAGTTTCAACAGGGGTGGCTATGGCTACACCTTC,CASSFNRGGYGYTF
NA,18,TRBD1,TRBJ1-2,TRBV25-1,TGTGCCAGCAGAGACTCCGGGACAGGGGCCGCAGGGAGGATAGGCTACACCTTC,CASRDSGTGAAGRIGYTF
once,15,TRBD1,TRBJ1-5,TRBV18,TGTGCCAGCTCCTCCGGGACAGGGTACAATCAGCCCCAGCATTTT,CASSSGTGYNQPQHF